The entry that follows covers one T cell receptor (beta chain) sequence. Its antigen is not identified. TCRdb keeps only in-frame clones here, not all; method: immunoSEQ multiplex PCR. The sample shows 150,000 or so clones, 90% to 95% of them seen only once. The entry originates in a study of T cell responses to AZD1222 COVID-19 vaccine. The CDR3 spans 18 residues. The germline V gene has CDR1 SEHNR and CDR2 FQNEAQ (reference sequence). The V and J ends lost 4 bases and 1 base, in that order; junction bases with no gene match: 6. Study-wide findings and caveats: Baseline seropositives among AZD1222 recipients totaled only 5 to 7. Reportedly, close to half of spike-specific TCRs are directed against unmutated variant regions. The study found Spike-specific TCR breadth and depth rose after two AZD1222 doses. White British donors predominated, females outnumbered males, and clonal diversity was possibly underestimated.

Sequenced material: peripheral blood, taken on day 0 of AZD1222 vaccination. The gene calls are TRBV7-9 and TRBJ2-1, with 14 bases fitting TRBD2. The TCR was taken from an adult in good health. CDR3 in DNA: TGTGCCAGCAGCTCCGGGACTAGCGGGAGAAAATCCTACAATGAGCAGTTCTTC. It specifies CASSSGTSGRKSYNEQFF.